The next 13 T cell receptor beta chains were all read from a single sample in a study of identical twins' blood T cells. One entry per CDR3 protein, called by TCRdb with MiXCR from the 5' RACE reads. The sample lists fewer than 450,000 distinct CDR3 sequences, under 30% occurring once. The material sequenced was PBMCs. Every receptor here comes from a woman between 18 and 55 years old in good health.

The CDR3 sequence: CSVGSPGEDPYEQYF. The CDR3 DNA sequence: TGCAGCGTTGGGAGTCCGGGAGAAGACCCCTACGAGCAGTACTTC. V gene TRBV29-1 combines with J gene TRBJ2-7, with TRBD2 as a possible D gene (6 bases). V dropped 4 bases and J dropped 2 bases, with 18 bases sitting between them. Germline V CDR1 and CDR2: SQVTM, ANQGSEA. The CDR3 loop spans 15 amino acids.

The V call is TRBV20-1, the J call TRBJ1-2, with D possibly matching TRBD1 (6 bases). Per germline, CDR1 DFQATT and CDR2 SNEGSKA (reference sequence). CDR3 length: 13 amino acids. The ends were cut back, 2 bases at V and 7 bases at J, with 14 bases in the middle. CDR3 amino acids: CSARNLGGLGYTF. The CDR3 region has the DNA TGCAGTGCTAGAAATCTTGGGGGGCTTGGCTACACCTTC.

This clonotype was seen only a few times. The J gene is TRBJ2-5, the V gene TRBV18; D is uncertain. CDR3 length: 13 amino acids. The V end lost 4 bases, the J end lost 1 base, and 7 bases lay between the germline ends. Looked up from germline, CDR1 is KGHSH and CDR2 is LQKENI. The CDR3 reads CASSRTIQETQYF. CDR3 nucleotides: TGTGCCAGCTCACGAACAATCCAAGAGACCCAGTACTTC.

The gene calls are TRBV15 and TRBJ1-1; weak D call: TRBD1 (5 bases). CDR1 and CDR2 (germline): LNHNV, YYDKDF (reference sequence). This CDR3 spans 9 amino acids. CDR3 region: CVRATEAFF. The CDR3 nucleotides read TGTGTCAGGGCCACTGAAGCTTTCTTT.

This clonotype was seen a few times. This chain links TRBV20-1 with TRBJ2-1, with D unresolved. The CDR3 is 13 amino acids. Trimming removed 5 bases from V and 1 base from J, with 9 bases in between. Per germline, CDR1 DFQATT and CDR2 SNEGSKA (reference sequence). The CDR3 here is CSAPPGSYNEQFF. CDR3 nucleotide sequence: TGCAGTGCTCCCCCCGGATCCTACAATGAGCAGTTCTTC.

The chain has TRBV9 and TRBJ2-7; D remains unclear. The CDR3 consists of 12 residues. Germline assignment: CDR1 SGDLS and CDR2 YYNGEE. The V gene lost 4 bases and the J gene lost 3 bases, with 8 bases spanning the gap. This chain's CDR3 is CASSRNDYEQYF. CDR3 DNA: TGTGCCAGCAGCCGAAATGACTACGAGCAGTACTTC.

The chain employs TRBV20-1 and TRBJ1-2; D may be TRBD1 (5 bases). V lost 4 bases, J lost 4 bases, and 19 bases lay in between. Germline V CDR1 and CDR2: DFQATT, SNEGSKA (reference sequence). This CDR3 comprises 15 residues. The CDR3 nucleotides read TGCAGTGCTACCCTGAATCCGACAGCATTCTATGGCTACACCTTC. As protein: CSATLNPTAFYGYTF.

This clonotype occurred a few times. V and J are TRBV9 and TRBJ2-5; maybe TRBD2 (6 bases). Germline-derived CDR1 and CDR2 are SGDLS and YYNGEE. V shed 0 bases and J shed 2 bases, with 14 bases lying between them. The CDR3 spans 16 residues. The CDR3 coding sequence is TGTGCCAGCAGCGTAGAGGGATTAGCGGTACAAGAGACCCAGTACTTC. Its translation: CASSVEGLAVQETQYF.

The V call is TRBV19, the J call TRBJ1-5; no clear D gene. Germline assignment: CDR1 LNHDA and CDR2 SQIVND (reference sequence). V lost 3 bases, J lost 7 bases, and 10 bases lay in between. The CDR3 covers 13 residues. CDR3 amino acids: CASSMGRRQPQHF. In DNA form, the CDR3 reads TGTGCCAGTAGTATGGGGAGAAGGCAGCCCCAGCATTTT. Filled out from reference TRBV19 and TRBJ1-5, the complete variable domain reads DGGITQSPKYLFRKEGQNVTLSCEQNLNHDAMYWYRQDPGQGLRLIYYSQIVNDFQKGDIAEGYSVSREKKESFPLTVTSAQKNPTAFYLCASSMGRRQPQHFGDGTRLSIL.

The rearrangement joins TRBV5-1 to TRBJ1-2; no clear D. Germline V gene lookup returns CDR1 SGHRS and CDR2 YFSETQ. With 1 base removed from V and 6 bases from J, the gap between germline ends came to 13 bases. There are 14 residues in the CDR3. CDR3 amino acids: CASSLWSGADGYTF. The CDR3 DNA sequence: TGCGCCAGCAGCTTGTGGTCCGGTGCGGATGGCTACACCTTC.

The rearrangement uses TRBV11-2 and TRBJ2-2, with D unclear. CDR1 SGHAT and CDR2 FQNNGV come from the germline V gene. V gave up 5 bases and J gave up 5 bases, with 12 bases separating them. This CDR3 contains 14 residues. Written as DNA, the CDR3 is TGTGCCAGCAGCCCGACGGTGGAGACCGGGGAGCTGTTTTTT. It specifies CASSPTVETGELFF. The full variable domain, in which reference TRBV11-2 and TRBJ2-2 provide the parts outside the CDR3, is EAGVAQSPRYKIIEKRQSVAFWCNPISGHATLYWYQQILGQGPKLLIQFQNNGVVDDSQLPKDRFSAERLKGVDSTLKIQPAKLEDSAVYLCASSPTVETGELFFGEGSRLTVL.

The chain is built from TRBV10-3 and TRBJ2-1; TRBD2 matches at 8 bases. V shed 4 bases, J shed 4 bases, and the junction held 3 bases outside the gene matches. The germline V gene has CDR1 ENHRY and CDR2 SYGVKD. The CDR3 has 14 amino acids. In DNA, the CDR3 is TGTGCCATCAGTGGCGGGGGGACTTACAATGAGCAGTTCTTC. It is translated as CAISGGGTYNEQFF.

The CDR3 region is CASSYFRPGGDGNTIYF. The DNA for the CDR3 is TGTGCCAGCAGTTATTTTCGGCCAGGGGGCGACGGAAACACCATATATTTT. The genes are TRBV6-5 and TRBJ1-3; 8 bases fit TRBD1. Trimming removed 3 bases from V and 4 bases from J; junction bases left unmatched: 11. The CDR3 is 17 amino acids. In germline, CDR1 is MNHEY, CDR2 SVGAGI.